This T cell receptor (beta chain) was sequenced during a study of blood T cells in healthy people across ages. Per sample, a minimum of 6.5 million PBMCs were isolated. Alongside a J-beta primer mix, a sample-barcoded 5' primer served in a second PCR lasting about 6 to 11 cycles. TCRdb analysed the 5' RACE reads with MiXCR anew, one entry per CDR3 protein. The data contain 600,000 or so distinct CDR3 sequences, under 30% of them singletons. Germline V gives CDR1 MNHNS, CDR2 SASEGT. Trimming took off 7 bases at V and 7 bases at J, with 19 bases between the two ends. CDR3 length equals 14 residues. This clonotype was observed at least ten times.

The sequence came from an elderly woman in good health. The J gene is TRBJ1-2, the V gene TRBV6-1; D remains ambiguous. The sequenced sample consisted of blood. CDR3 residues: CASNRQVVDGGYTF. DNA for the CDR3: TGTGCCAGCAACCGGCAGGTGGTAGATGGTGGCTACACCTTC.